This T cell receptor (beta chain) stems from a study of blood T cell repertoires in COVID-19. Study at large: Samples representing acute and convalescent COVID-19 were sourced from the United States, Italy and Spain. T cells, B-cell-depleted T cells, or PBMCs provided the cDNA or gDNA that served as material.

The V end lost 0 bases, the J end lost 6 bases, and 21 bases lay between the germline ends. CDR1 and CDR2 (germline): SGDLS, YYNGEE. The CDR3 is 18 amino acids. How the authors handled the data: Reference gene primer amplification gave nucleated cell count estimates. Some clones are missing from TCRdb's copy, which holds only in-frame ones; the method was immunoSEQ multiplex PCR. V and J calls plus clone size are reproduced from that table; the DNA served to infer D and trimming. The table includes 150,000 to 200,000 clones, 81% detected once. Seattle cases were enrolled at active infection and followed longitudinally.

The sequencing sample was made of peripheral blood. The TCR was taken from a woman aged 80 or over with COVID-19, enrolled during active disease. The chain has TRBV9 and TRBJ2-2, with a weak D call TRBD1 (6 bases). CDR3 sequence: CASSVASGAPSRAGELFF. The DNA for the CDR3 is TGTGCCAGCAGCGTAGCTTCAGGGGCCCCGTCTAGGGCCGGGGAGCTGTTTTTT.